The sequence of this TCR beta chain was determined in a study of blood T cell repertoires in COVID-19. Cohort assignment relied on participant-reported clinical history. This clone was seen many times. Unmatched junction bases numbered 2, after V lost 3 bases and J lost 10 bases. This CDR3 is 12 amino acids long. Germline CDR1 is LGHDT and CDR2 is YNNKEL (reference sequence). Authors' methods: Estimation of nucleated cell counts relied on the amplification of reference gene primers. The method was immunoSEQ multiplex PCR; TCRdb's version includes in-frame clones alone and lacks a portion of them. Clone size and the V and J calls come from that table; the DNA yielded D and trimming. The sample holds 200,000 to 250,000 clones, around four fifths seen once.

Sequencing input: PBMCs or T cells enriched from blood (not recorded which). V usage is TRBV3-1 (or the pseudogene TRBV3-2) and J usage is TRBJ2-1; TRBD2 matches at 8 bases. The sequence was collected from a woman in her forties or fifties who had been exposed to COVID-19. CDR3 nucleotide sequence: TGTGCCAGCAGCCATCCTAGCGGGGAGCAGTTCTTC. Amino acids: CASSHPSGEQFF.